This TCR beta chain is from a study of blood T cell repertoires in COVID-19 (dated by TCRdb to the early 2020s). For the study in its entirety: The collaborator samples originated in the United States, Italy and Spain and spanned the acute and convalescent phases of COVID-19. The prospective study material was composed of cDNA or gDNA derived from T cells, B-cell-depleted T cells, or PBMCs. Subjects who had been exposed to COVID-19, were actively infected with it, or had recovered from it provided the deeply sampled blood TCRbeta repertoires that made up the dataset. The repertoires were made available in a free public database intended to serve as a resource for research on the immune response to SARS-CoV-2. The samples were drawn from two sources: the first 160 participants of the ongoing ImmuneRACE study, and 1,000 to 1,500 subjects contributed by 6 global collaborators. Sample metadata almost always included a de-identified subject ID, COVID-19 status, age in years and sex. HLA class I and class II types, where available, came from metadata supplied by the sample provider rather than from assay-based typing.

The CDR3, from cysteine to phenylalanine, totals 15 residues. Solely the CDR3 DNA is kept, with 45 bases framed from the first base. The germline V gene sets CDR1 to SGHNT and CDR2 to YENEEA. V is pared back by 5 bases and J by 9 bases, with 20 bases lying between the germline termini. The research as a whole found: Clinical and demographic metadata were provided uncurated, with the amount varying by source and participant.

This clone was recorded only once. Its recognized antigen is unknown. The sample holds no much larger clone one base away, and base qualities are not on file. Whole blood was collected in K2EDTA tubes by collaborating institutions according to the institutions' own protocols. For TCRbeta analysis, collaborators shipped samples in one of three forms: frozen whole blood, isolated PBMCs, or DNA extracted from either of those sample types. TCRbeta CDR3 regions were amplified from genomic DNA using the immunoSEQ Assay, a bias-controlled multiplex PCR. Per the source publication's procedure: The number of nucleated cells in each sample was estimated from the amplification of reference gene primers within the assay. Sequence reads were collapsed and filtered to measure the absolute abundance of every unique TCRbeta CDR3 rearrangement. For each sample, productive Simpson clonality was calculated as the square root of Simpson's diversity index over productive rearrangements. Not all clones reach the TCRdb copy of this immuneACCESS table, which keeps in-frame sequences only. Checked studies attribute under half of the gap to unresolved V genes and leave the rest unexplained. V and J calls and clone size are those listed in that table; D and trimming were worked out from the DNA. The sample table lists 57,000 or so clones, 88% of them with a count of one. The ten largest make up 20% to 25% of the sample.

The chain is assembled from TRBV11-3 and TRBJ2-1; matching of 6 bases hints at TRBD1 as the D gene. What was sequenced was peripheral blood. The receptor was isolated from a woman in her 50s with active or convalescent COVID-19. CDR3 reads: CASSPMAGVPSEQFF. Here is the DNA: TGTGCCAGCAGCCCAATGGCAGGGGTGCCCAGTGAGCAGTTCTTC.